The source of this T cell receptor beta chain is a study of CD8+CD57+ T cells in acquired aplastic anemia. This clonotype was seen at least ten times. What it binds is unknown. It was patients with CD8+CD57+ cell expansion by flow cytometry who were chosen for sequencing. Overall study results and limits: Patients and controls shared around 30 CD8+ CDR3 sequences. Patients did not significantly differ from controls in CD8+ Simpson's diversity.

The CDR3 contains 14 residues. With 11 bases clipped from V and 3 bases from J, the junction kept 7 bases outside the gene matches. CDR1 and CDR2 (germline): WSHSY, SAAADI. TCR beta VDJ and CDR3 profiling used genomic DNA as template. TCRdb re-analysed the reads in MiXCR, keeping a single row per CDR3 protein. Seen here are 200,000 to 250,000 distinct CDR3 sequences, around half observed once, and the top ten hold approximately 7.8%. The clonotype was recovered from a human donor with aplastic anemia. This chain connects TRBV10-2 to TRBJ2-3; 11 bases fit TRBD2. The specimen was sorted CD4+, CD8+, or CD8+CD57+ T cells (not recorded which) from PBMCs. DNA for the CDR3: TGCGCCGGATCGATAGCGGGGGGGACAGATACGCAGTATTTT. This encodes CAGSIAGGTDTQYF.